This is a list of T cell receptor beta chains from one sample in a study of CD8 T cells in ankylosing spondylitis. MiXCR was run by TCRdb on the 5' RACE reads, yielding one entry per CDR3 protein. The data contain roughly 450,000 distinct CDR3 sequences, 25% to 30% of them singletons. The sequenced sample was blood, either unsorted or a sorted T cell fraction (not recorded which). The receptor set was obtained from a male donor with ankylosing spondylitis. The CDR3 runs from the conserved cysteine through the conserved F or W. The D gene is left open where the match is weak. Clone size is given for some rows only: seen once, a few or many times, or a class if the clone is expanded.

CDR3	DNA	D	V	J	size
CASSLDSGLLTDTQYF	TGTGCCAGCAGCTTAGATTCAGGACTACTCACAGATACGCAGTATTTT	NA	TRBV11-2	TRBJ2-3	few
CASSQASSITQYF	TGCGCCAGCAGCCAAGCTTCAAGCATTACGCAGTATTTT	NA	TRBV4-1	TRBJ2-3	few
CSARVRVRSPLHF	TGCAGTGCTAGAGTCAGGGTTCGATCACCCCTCCACTTT	NA	TRBV20-1	TRBJ1-6	NA
CASRQNPSGSTDTQYF	TGTGCCAGCAGACAAAACCCTAGCGGATCCACAGATACGCAGTATTTT	TRBD2	TRBV5-6	TRBJ2-3	few
CASSRDGTSGSYEQYF	TGTGCCAGCAGCCGAGACGGGACTAGCGGGAGCTACGAGCAGTACTTC	TRBD2	TRBV27	TRBJ2-7	NA
CASSRTRGRDNNYGYTF	TGTGCCAGCAGCCGTACCAGAGGCAGGGACAATAACTATGGCTACACCTTC	NA	TRBV7-9	TRBJ1-2	NA
CATSSFLFAGADNEQFF	TGTGCCACCAGCAGCTTTTTGTTTGCGGGAGCCGACAATGAGCAGTTCTTC	TRBD2	TRBV15	TRBJ2-1	NA
CTISGGSSYNEQFF	TGCACTATTAGCGGGGGCAGCTCCTACAATGAGCAGTTCTTC	TRBD2	TRBV29-1	TRBJ2-1	NA
CASSERASSSYNEQFF	TGTGCCAGCAGTGAAAGGGCGTCGAGCTCCTACAATGAGCAGTTCTTC	NA	TRBV25-1	TRBJ2-1	once
CASSLGRSAEQFF	TGTGCCAGCAGCTTGGGACGCTCGGCGGAGCAGTTCTTC	NA	TRBV7-2	TRBJ2-1	NA
CATSDLLAGVREQFF	TGTGCCACCAGTGATTTACTAGCGGGAGTACGTGAGCAGTTCTTC	TRBD2	TRBV24-1	TRBJ2-1	NA
CSARVGPGTSGSTDTQYF	TGCAGTGCTAGAGTGGGCCCCGGGACTAGCGGGAGCACAGATACGCAGTATTTT	TRBD2	TRBV20-1	TRBJ2-3	few
CAISESLGTGFEQYF	TGTGCCATCAGTGAGTCCCTAGGGACAGGGTTCGAGCAGTACTTC	TRBD1	TRBV10-3	TRBJ2-7	many
CASSSTQGNEQFF	TGTGCCAGCAGTTCGACACAGGGCAATGAGCAGTTCTTC	NA	TRBV12-3/TRBV12-4	TRBJ2-1	few
CASSRAQGISYEQYF	TGTGCCAGTAGTAGGGCACAGGGGATCTCCTACGAGCAGTACTTC	TRBD1	TRBV19	TRBJ2-7	once
CASSGTNYGELFF	TGTGCCAGCAGTGGGACGAATTACGGGGAGCTGTTTTTT	NA	TRBV6-1	TRBJ2-2	few
CASSLRVGSPLHF	TGTGCCAGCAGCTTAAGAGTGGGATCACCCCTCCACTTT	NA	TRBV11-2	TRBJ1-6	few